The 28 T cell receptor beta chains below come from one sample, sequenced in a study of T cell responses to AZD1222 COVID-19 vaccine. The repertoire was sequenced with immunoSEQ multiplex PCR; TCRdb's copy has only in-frame clones and lacks some. The sample gives about 100,000 clones, approximately 86% of which show up once; roughly 3.3% is in the top ten. The sample in question was peripheral blood, obtained 28 days after the second dose of the MenACWY control vaccine. These receptors were obtained from an adult who received the MenACWY meningococcal vaccine as a control.

V is TRBV9 and J is TRBJ2-3; 9 nucleotides agree with TRBD2. The CDR3 runs 18 residues. CDR1 is SGDLS and CDR2 is YYNGEE in the germline V gene. V was clipped by 0 bases and J by 2 bases; unmatched bases: 10. CDR3 in amino acids: CASSVGLAASINTDTQYF. The CDR3 DNA is TGTGCCAGCAGCGTAGGACTAGCGGCTAGTATAAACACAGATACGCAGTATTTT.

The chain couples TRBV24-1 to TRBJ2-1; D may correspond to TRBD1 or TRBD2 (7 bases each). The CDR3 totals 16 residues. V lost 0 bases, J lost 7 bases, and 15 bases lay in between. Germline V gene data show CDR1 as KGHDR and CDR2 as SFDVKD. The CDR3 DNA reads TGTGCCACCAGTGATTTGGAGGTCAGGGGGGGGAATGAGCAGTTCTTC. The encoded protein is CATSDLEVRGGNEQFF.

This clone was picked up a small number of times. The rearrangement links TRBV12-3 or TRBV12-4 to TRBJ1-5; D is unclear. V was clipped by 5 bases and J by 10 bases, with 12 bases between them. CDR3 size: 12 residues. CDR3 DNA: TGTGCCAGCAGTCCCCACCCCCTCCCCCAGCATTTT. Its translation: CASSPHPLPQHF.

This clone was picked up a small number of times. The genes are TRBV13 and TRBJ1-6; 8 positions match TRBD1. Unmatched junction bases numbered 2, after V lost 0 bases and J lost 7 bases. This CDR3 is 15 amino acids long. The germline V gene has CDR1 PRHDT and CDR2 FYEKMQ (reference sequence). CDR3: CASSLGDRGNSPLHF. In nucleotides, the CDR3 is TGTGCCAGCAGCTTAGGAGACAGGGGAAATTCACCCCTCCACTTT.

The chain uses TRBV15 and TRBJ1-5, with 7 positions matching TRBD1. Per germline, CDR1 LNHNV and CDR2 YYDKDF (reference sequence). The CDR3 loop spans 15 amino acids. The trim removed 0 bases at V and 7 bases at J, leaving 6 bases unmatched. The DNA of the CDR3 is TGTGCCACCAGCAGAGACGGGACAGTGGTACAGCCCCAGCATTTT. Amino acid sequence: CATSRDGTVVQPQHF.

This sequence joins TRBV5-4 and TRBJ1-6; tentative D call: TRBD1 (5 bases). Germline V CDR1 and CDR2: SGHNT, YYREEE (reference sequence). The germline V and J ends were trimmed by 0 bases and 14 bases, with 15 bases remaining between them. CDR3 length: 14 residues. The CDR3 is CASSLGGDAGTLHF. The CDR3 DNA reads TGTGCCAGCAGCTTGGGGGGGGACGCGGGAACCCTCCACTTT.

The rearrangement joins TRBV3-1 (or the pseudogene TRBV3-2) to TRBJ1-5; D is perhaps TRBD1 (6 bases). CDR1 and CDR2 from the germline V gene are LGHDT and YNNKEL (reference sequence). Trimming pared 6 bases from V and 2 bases from J, leaving 11 bases between. The CDR3 is made up of 14 amino acids. The CDR3 loop reads CASSTGIGNQPQHF. The CDR3, as DNA: TGTGCCAGCAGTACAGGGATTGGCAATCAGCCCCAGCATTTT.

This clone occurred once. The chain couples TRBV27 to TRBJ2-7; either TRBD1 or TRBD2 may supply D (6 bases each). The germline CDR1 and CDR2 sequences are MNHEY and SMNVEV (reference sequence). The CDR3 is made up of 15 amino acids. Deletions cut 5 bases from V and 1 base from J, with 15 bases between. Here the CDR3 DNA reads TGTGCCAGCAGTATCCCGGGGGCAGGGTCCTACGAGCAGTACTTC. Its translation: CASSIPGAGSYEQYF.

This clone occurred once. The V gene is TRBV5-4, the J gene TRBJ2-2, with 7 bases identical to TRBD1. Germline V CDR1 and CDR2: SGHNT, YYREEE (reference sequence). This CDR3 has 16 amino acids. J gave up 4 bases and V 4 bases, and 10 bases lay outside the gene matches. The CDR3 reads CASSHRQGIGTGELFF. The CDR3 DNA follows: TGTGCCAGCAGCCACAGACAGGGTATAGGCACCGGGGAGCTGTTTTTT.

The rearrangement uses TRBV5-4 and TRBJ1-6; D is possibly TRBD1 (6 bases). The CDR3 has 14 residues. V lost 4 bases, J lost 9 bases, and 14 bases lay in between. Germline V CDR1 and CDR2: SGHNT, YYREEE (reference sequence). CDR3 amino acids: CASSVDSGSSPLHF. The CDR3 DNA reads TGTGCCAGCAGCGTGGACAGTGGAAGTTCACCCCTCCACTTT.

V and J are TRBV28 and TRBJ2-1; unclear D gene. Germline V gene sequence: CDR1 MDHEN, CDR2 SYDVKM. V gave up 3 bases and J gave up 6 bases, with 3 bases separating them. This CDR3 is 11 amino acids long. The chain's CDR3 is CASSLVNEQFF. The DNA for the CDR3 is TGTGCCAGCAGTTTGGTCAATGAGCAGTTCTTC.

The rearrangement joins TRBV7-2 to TRBJ1-3, with D unclear. V was clipped by 8 bases and J by 0 bases, with 14 bases between them. Germline values: CDR1 SGHTA, CDR2 FQGNSA. The CDR3 is made up of 15 amino acids. This chain's CDR3 is CASSMGGYSGNTIYF. For the CDR3, the DNA is TGTGCCAGCTCAATGGGTGGCTACTCTGGAAACACCATATATTTT.

J is TRBJ1-5 and V is TRBV19; TRBD1 is a possible D gene (6 bases). Trimming took off 7 bases at V and 2 bases at J, with 24 bases between the two ends. The CDR3 totals 18 residues. CDR1 LNHDA and CDR2 SQIVND come from the germline V gene (reference sequence). CDR3 protein: CASKGGAAGGGRNQPQHF. CDR3 DNA: TGTGCCAGTAAGGGCGGGGCCGCGGGGGGCGGGCGCAATCAGCCCCAGCATTTT.

About this clone: At one of its ends the junction is not consistent with the germline gene, which may arise from a read error. J is TRBJ2-1 and V is TRBV5-1; 10 bases line up with TRBD2. The CDR3 contains 13 residues. Looked up from germline, CDR1 is SGHRS and CDR2 is YFSETQ. The CDR3 DNA is TGCGCCAGCAGCTATGACCTAACTAGCGGGGTGATCTTC. Translation gives CASSYDLTSGVIF.

This chain connects TRBV6-5 to TRBJ2-1; D assignment may be TRBD1 or TRBD2 (7 bases each). In germline, CDR1 is MNHEY, CDR2 SVGAGI. V was cut by 5 bases and J by 16 bases, with 21 bases left in between. The CDR3 has 13 residues. CDR3 loop: CASSPQGRDSQFF. The CDR3 coding sequence is TGTGCCAGCAGTCCCCAAGGGAGGGACAGCCAATTCTTC.

The chain uses TRBV4-1 and TRBJ1-2; 8 bases agree with TRBD1. J lost 3 bases, V lost 0 bases, and 3 bases had no gene match. Germline CDR1 and CDR2: MGHRA and YSYEKL. This CDR3 contains 15 residues. Here the CDR3 reads CASSQEGTGDYGYTF. The CDR3 nucleotides read TGCGCCAGCAGCCAAGAAGGGACAGGTGACTATGGCTACACCTTC.

Comments on this clone: At one of its ends the junction is not consistent with the germline gene, which may arise from a read error. The J gene is TRBJ1-1, the V gene TRBV6-1, with 8 nucleotides matching TRBD1. The germline CDR1 and CDR2 sequences are MNHNS and SASEGT. CDR3 length: 16 residues. The chain's CDR3 is CASSKAQGAAVTEAFF. In DNA form, the CDR3 reads TGTGCCAGCAGTAAAGCGCAGGGGGCAGCGGTCACTGAAGCTTTCTTT.

The CDR3 reads CASSLGGQGRSTGELFF. The CDR3 bases are TGTGCCAGCAGCTTAGGGGGGCAGGGGCGGAGCACCGGGGAGCTGTTTTTT. This chain connects TRBV11-2 to TRBJ2-2, with a possible D match to TRBD1 (6 bases). V was cut by 1 base and J by 4 bases, with 16 bases left in between. The V gene's germline CDR1 is SGHAT and CDR2 FQNNGV. The CDR3 totals 17 residues.

The genes are TRBV7-2 and TRBJ2-7; TRBD1 matches at 10 bases. Looked up from germline, CDR1 is SGHTA and CDR2 is FQGNSA. V lost 4 bases, J lost 9 bases, and 12 bases stayed unmatched. The CDR3 is 15 residues long. The CDR3 here is CASSYSGTGALGQYF. CDR3 DNA: TGTGCCAGCAGCTATTCCGGGACAGGGGCCCTGGGGCAGTACTTC. The full variable domain, rest sourced from reference TRBV7-2 and TRBJ2-7, is GAGVSQSPSNKVTEKGKDVELRCDPISGHTALYWYRQSLGQGLEFLIYFQGNSAPDKSGLPSDRFSAERTGGSVSTLTIQRTQQEDSAVYLCASSYSGTGALGQYFGPGTRLTVT.

V and J are TRBV21-1 and TRBJ1-3. TRBV21-1 is marked as a pseudogene. This CDR3 is built from 15 residues. The CDR3 DNA sequence: TGTGCCAGCAGCGGCGGACCTAACTCTGGAAACACCATATATTTT. This translates into CASSGGPNSGNTIYF.

The chain couples TRBV28 to TRBJ1-2, with a weak D call TRBD1 (6 bases). Germline-derived CDR1 and CDR2 are MDHEN and SYDVKM. Trimming removed 5 bases from V and 3 bases from J, with 19 bases in between. The CDR3 covers 16 residues. The CDR3 bases are TGTGCCAGCAGTACCACCGGGACACCCCGGGACTATGGCTACACCTTC. Residues: CASSTTGTPRDYGYTF.

This chain joins TRBV19 and TRBJ2-4, with a possible D match to TRBD1 (5 bases). The CDR3 has 17 amino acids. Germline CDR1 LNHDA, CDR2 SQIVND (reference sequence). Trimming removed 4 bases from V and 0 bases from J, with 16 bases in between. DNA of the CDR3: TGTGCCAGTAGTACCAGAGGCAGGGCCCTAGCCAAAAACATTCAGTACTTC. Translation: CASSTRGRALAKNIQYF.

The chain carries TRBV29-1 and TRBJ2-5; D perhaps matches TRBD2 (7 bases). The CDR3 extends over 15 amino acids. V gave up 7 bases and J gave up 0 bases, with 18 bases separating them. Germline lookup yields CDR1 SQVTM and CDR2 ANQGSEA. Written as DNA, the CDR3 is TGCAGCGCTAAGGGCAGGGGAGGGTACCAAGAGACCCAGTACTTC. Protein: CSAKGRGGYQETQYF.

This chain uses TRBV15 with TRBJ1-2, with TRBD1 matching 9 bases. Germline lookup yields CDR1 LNHNV and CDR2 YYDKDF (reference sequence). With 5 bases clipped from V and 0 bases from J, the junction kept 1 base outside the gene matches. This CDR3 has 14 residues. CDR3 region: CATSGDRANYGYTF. The CDR3 DNA reads TGTGCCACCAGCGGGGACAGGGCTAACTATGGCTACACCTTC.

This chain connects TRBV7-9 to TRBJ2-3; D may be TRBD1 (6 bases). The germline V gene encodes CDR1 SEHNR and CDR2 FQNEAQ (reference sequence). The CDR3 length is 15 residues. V lost 5 bases to trimming and J lost 6 bases, with 18 bases between them. This CDR3 is CASSHTQGFADTQYF. CDR3 coding DNA: TGTGCCAGCAGCCATACACAGGGATTTGCCGATACGCAGTATTTT.

The chain couples TRBV28 to TRBJ1-5; possible D gene TRBD1, 6 bases. This CDR3 contains 16 residues. Germline V gives CDR1 MDHEN, CDR2 SYDVKM. V gave up 6 bases and J gave up 2 bases, with 17 bases separating them. This CDR3 reads CASRFRGMGGNQPQHF. CDR3 nucleotides: TGTGCCAGCAGATTCAGGGGAATGGGTGGCAATCAGCCCCAGCATTTT.

The chain is built from TRBV6-6 and TRBJ1-1; TRBD1 is a possible D gene (5 bases). The germline V gene has CDR1 MNHNY and CDR2 SVGAGI (reference sequence). This CDR3 is built from 17 residues. V lost 5 bases and J lost 0, with 19 bases in between. In DNA, the CDR3 is TGTGCCAGCAGTCCCCGCGTGGGGCTAGAGATGAACACTGAAGCTTTCTTT. Translating it yields CASSPRVGLEMNTEAFF.

The sample holds one count of this clone. The rearrangement uses TRBV7-9 and TRBJ1-1; D unclear. This CDR3 comprises 14 residues. The V end lost 1 base, the J end lost 1 base, and 7 bases lay between the germline ends. Germline loops: CDR1 SEHNR, CDR2 FQNEAQ (reference sequence). CDR3 amino acids: CASSLGWGNTEAFF. CDR3 nucleotides: TGTGCCAGCAGCTTAGGGTGGGGGAACACTGAAGCTTTCTTT. The full variable domain, with the rest looked up from reference TRBV7-9 and TRBJ1-1, is DTGVSQNPRHKITKRGQNVTFRCDPISEHNRLYWYRQTLGQGPEFLTYFQNEAQLEKSRLLSDRFSAERPKGSFSTLEIQRTEQGDSAMYLCASSLGWGNTEAFFGQGTRLTVV.